Below, one T cell receptor (beta chain) is given with its context. As yet, its antigen is unknown. Indicated time point: pretreatment peripheral blood. The record originates from a study of PD-L1 blockade in urothelial cancer. The overall study: Patients commenced atezolizumab in the mid-2010s, and it was given at 1,200 mg intravenously every 3 weeks. T cells were recovered from blood samples at a median of around 130,000.

Germline V gene lookup returns CDR1 SNHLY and CDR2 FYNNEI. This CDR3 has 16 amino acids. V shed 3 bases and J shed 1 base, with 13 bases lying between them. General study points: Pretreatment peripheral blood TCR clonality that fell below the median predicted better survival among the patients studied.

Synthetic analogs of TCR templates were spiked into every PCR. This table comes from immunoSEQ multiplex PCR, and its TCRdb copy is limited to in-frame clones, with some not included. This table holds fewer than 60,000 clones, approximately 84% found once. The specimen comprised PBMCs, sampled around atezolizumab (anti-PD-L1) treatment. The source of this sequence is a man aged 45-65 years with urothelial cancer. This chain links TRBV2 with TRBJ1-5; perhaps TRBD1 as D (6 bases). CDR3 loop: CASSDRGPRSNQPQHF. CDR3 nucleotide sequence: TGTGCCAGCAGTGACAGGGGTCCACGCAGCAATCAGCCCCAGCATTTT.